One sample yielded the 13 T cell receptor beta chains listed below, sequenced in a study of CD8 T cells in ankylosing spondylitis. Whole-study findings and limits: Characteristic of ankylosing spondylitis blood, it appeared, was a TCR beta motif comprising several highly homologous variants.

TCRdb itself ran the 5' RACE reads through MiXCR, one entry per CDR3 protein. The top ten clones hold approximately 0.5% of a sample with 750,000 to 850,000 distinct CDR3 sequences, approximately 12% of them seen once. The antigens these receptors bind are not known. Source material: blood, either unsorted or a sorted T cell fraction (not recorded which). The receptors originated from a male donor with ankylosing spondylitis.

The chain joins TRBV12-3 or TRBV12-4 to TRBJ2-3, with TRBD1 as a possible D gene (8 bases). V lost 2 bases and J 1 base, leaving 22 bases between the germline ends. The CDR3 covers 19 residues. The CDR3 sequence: CASSLYTGGGFPRTDTQYF. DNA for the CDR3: TGTGCCAGCAGTTTATATACAGGGGGGGGCTTCCCTCGCACAGATACGCAGTATTTT.

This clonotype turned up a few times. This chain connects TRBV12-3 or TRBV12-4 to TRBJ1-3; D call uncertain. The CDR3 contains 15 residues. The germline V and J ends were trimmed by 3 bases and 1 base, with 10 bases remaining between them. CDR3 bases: TGTGCCAGCAGTTTCTCGGCTTTATCTGGAAACACCATATATTTT. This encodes CASSFSALSGNTIYF.

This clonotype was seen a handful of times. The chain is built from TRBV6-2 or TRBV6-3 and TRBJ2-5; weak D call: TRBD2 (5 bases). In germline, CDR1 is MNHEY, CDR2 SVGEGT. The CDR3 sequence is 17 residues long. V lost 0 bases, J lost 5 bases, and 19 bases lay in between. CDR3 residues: CASSYSNGPPGGETQYF. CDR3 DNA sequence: TGTGCCAGCAGTTACTCGAATGGGCCCCCGGGCGGGGAGACCCAGTACTTC.

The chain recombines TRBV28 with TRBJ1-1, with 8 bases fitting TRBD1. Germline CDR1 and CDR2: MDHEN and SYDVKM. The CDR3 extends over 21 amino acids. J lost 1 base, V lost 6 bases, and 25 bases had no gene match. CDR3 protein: CASSSNQRTGGGPTPNTEAFF. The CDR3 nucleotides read TGTGCCAGCAGCTCAAACCAAAGAACAGGGGGAGGGCCCACGCCGAACACTGAAGCTTTCTTT.

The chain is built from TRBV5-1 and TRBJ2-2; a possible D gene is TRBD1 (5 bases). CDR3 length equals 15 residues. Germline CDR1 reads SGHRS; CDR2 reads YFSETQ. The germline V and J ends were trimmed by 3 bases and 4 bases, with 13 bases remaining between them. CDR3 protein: CASSWGTTATGELFF. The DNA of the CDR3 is TGCGCCAGCAGCTGGGGAACGACAGCCACCGGGGAGCTGTTTTTT.

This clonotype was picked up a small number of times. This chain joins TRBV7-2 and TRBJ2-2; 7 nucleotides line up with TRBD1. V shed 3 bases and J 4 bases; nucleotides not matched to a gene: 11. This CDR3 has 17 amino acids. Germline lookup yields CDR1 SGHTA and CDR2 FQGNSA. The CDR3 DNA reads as TGTGCCAGCAGCTTCAGGGGGACCGCCGTCGGCACCGGGGAGCTGTTTTTT. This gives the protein CASSFRGTAVGTGELFF.

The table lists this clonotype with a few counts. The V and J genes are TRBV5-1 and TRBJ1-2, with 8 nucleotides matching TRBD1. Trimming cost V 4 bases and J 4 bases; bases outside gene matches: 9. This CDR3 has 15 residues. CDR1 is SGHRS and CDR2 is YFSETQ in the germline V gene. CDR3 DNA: TGCGCCAGCAGCCCCCGGGACAGGACCATCTATGGCTACACCTTC. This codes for CASSPRDRTIYGYTF.

CDR3 sequence: CASRIGGTGAPLGYTF. CDR3 DNA sequence: TGTGCCAGCAGAATCGGCGGGACAGGGGCCCCTCTTGGCTACACCTTC. The chain combines TRBV12-3 or TRBV12-4 with TRBJ1-2, with TRBD1 matching 10 bases. The CDR3 sequence is 16 residues long. V shed 6 bases and J 7 bases; nucleotides not matched to a gene: 14.

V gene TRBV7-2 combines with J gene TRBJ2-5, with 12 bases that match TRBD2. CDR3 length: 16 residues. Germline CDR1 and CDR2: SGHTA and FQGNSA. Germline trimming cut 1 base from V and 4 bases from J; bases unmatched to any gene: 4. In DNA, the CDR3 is TGTGCCAGCAGCTTAGTACTGACTAGCGGGAGAGAGACCCAGTACTTC. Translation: CASSLVLTSGRETQYF.

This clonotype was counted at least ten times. The CDR3: CATSRSLRGERYEQYF. DNA of the CDR3: TGTGCCACCAGCAGATCCCTAAGAGGCGAACGCTACGAGCAGTACTTC. The rearrangement joins TRBV15 to TRBJ2-7; D not resolved. The germline V and J ends were trimmed by 2 bases and 3 bases, with 17 bases remaining between them. Per the germline V gene, CDR1 is LNHNV and CDR2 is YYDKDF (reference sequence). The CDR3 contains 16 residues.

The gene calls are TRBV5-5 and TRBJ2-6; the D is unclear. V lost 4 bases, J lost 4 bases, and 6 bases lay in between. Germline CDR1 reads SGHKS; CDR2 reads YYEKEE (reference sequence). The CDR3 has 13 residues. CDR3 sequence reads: CASSPLGANVLTF. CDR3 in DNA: TGTGCCAGCAGCCCTTTGGGGGCCAACGTCCTGACTTTC.

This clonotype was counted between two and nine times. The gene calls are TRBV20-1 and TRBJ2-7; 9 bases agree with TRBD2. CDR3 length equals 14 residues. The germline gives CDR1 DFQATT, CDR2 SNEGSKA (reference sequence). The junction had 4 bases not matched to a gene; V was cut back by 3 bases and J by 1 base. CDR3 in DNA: TGCAGTGCTAGTAATAGCGGGGGATCCTACGAGCAGTACTTC. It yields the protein CSASNSGGSYEQYF.

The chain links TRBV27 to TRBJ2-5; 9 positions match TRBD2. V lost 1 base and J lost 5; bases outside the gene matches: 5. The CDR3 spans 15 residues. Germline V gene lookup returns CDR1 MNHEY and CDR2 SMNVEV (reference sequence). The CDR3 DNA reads TGTGCCAGCAGTTTATGGCGGGAGGGGGTTGAGACCCAGTACTTC. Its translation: CASSLWREGVETQYF.